This entry is about one T cell receptor beta chain. Its specificity is unknown. The CDR3 has 15 amino acids. With 8 bases clipped from V and 0 bases from J, the junction kept 6 bases outside the gene matches. CDR1 is MDHEN and CDR2 is SYDVKM in the germline V gene. The sample comes from a study of vaccination and CD4 T cells after COVID-19. The overall study: With a range of 35 to 161, the median interval from diagnosis to drawing post-COVID samples was about 100 days. Post-vaccine specimens were obtained a median approximately 70 days after dose two (range 14 to 241). The study, taken as a whole, reports: Reactive clonotype counts went from median approximately 23 after infection to about 37 after vaccination, nonsignificantly.

Time point reported: late sampling 161 to 241 days after vaccination in three convalescent patients. Using its own MiXCR run on the PCR reads, TCRdb lists one record per CDR3 protein. The sample holds tens of thousands of distinct CDR3 sequences, more than 40% seen once. The sample in question was CD4+ T cells from blood, obtained about 7 months after SARS-CoV-2 vaccination. The chain joins TRBV28 to TRBJ2-1, with 8 bases that match TRBD1. The receptor's source is a human donor who had recovered from COVID-19. The CDR3 sequence is CASGGTGDSYNEQFF. The DNA of the CDR3 is TGTGCCAGCGGGGGGACAGGCGACTCCTACAATGAGCAGTTCTTC. The full variable domain, rest sourced from reference TRBV28 and TRBJ2-1, is DVKVTQSSRYLVKRTGEKVFLECVQDMDHENMFWYRQDPGLGLRLIYFSYDVKMKEKGDIPEGYSVSREKKERFSLILESASTNQTSMYLCASGGTGDSYNEQFFGPGTRLTVL.